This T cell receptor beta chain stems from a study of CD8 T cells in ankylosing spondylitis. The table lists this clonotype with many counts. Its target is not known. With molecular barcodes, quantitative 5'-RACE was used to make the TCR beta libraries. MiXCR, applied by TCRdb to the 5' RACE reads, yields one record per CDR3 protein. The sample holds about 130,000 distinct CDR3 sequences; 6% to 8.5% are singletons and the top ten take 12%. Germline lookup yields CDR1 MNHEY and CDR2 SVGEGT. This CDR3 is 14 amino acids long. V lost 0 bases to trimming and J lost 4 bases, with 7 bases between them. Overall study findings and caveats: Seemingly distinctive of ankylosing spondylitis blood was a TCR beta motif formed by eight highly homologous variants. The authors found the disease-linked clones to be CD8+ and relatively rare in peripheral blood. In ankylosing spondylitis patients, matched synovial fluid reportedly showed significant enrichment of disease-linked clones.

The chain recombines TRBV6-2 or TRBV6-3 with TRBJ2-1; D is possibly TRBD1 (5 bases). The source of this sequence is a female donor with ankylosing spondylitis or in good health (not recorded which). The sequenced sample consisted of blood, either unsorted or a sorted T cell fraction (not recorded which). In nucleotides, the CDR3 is TGTGCCAGCAGTTACTCGACAGTTTACAATGAGCAGTTCTTC. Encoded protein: CASSYSTVYNEQFF.